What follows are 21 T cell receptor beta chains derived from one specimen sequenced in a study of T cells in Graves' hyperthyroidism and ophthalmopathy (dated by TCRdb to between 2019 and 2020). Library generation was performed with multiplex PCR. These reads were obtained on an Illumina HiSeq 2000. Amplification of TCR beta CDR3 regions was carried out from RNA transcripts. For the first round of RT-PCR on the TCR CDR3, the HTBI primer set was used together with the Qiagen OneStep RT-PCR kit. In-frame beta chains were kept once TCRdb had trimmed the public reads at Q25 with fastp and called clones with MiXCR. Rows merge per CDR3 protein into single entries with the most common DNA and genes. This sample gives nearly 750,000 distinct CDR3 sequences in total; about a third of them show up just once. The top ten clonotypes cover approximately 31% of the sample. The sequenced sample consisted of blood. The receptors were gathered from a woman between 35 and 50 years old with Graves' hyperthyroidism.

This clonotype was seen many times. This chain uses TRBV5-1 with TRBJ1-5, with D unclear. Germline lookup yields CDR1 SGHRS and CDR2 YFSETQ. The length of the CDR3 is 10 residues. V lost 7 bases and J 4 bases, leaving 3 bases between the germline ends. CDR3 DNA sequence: TGCGCCAGCCTGAATCAGCCCCAGCATTTT. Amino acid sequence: CASLNQPQHF.

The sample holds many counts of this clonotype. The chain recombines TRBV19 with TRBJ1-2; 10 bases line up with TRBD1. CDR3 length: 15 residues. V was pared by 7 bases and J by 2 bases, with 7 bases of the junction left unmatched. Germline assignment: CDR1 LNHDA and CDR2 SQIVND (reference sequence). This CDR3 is CASIPKTGGNYGYTF. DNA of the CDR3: TGTGCCAGTATCCCTAAGACAGGGGGCAACTATGGCTACACCTTC. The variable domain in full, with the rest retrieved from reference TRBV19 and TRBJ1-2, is DGGITQSPKYLFRKEGQNVTLSCEQNLNHDAMYWYRQDPGQGLRLIYYSQIVNDFQKGDIAEGYSVSREKKESFPLTVTSAQKNPTAFYLCASIPKTGGNYGYTFGSGTRLTVV.

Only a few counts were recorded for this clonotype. CDR3 sequence reads: CASSGRETVLRGANVLTF. CDR3 sequence (DNA): TGTGCCAGCAGCGGGAGGGAGACCGTCCTCCGTGGGGCCAACGTCCTGACTTTC. The chain carries TRBV9 and TRBJ2-6; D is possibly TRBD2 (6 bases). Trimming removed 3 bases from V and 3 bases from J, with 19 bases in between. The CDR3 is 18 residues long. Germline V gene lookup returns CDR1 SGDLS and CDR2 YYNGEE. Full variable domain (outside the CDR3, taken from reference TRBV9 and TRBJ2-6): DSGVTQTPKHLITATGQRVTLRCSPRSGDLSVYWYQQSLDQGLQFLIQYYNGEERAKGNILERFSAQQFPDLHSELNLSSLELGDSALYFCASSGRETVLRGANVLTFGAGSRLTVL.

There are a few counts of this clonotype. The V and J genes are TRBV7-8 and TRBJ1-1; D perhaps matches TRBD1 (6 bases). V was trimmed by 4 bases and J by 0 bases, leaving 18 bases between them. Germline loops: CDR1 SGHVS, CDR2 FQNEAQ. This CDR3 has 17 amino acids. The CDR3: CASSSRPPGHLNTEAFF. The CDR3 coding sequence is TGTGCCAGCAGCTCACGTCCCCCGGGACATCTGAACACTGAAGCTTTCTTT.

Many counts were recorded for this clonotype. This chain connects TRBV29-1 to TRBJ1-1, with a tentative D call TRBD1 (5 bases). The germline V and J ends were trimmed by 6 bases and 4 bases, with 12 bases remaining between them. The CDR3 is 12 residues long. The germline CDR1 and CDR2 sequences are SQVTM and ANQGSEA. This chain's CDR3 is CSVRGSSTEAFF. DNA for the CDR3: TGCAGCGTACGGGGGTCGTCCACTGAAGCTTTCTTT.

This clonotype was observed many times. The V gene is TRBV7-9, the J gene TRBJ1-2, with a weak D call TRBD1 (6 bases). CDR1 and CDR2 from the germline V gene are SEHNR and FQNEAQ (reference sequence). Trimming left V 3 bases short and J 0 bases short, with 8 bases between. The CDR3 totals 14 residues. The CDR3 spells CASSFTGTNYGYTF. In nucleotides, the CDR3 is TGTGCCAGCAGCTTTACAGGGACTAACTATGGCTACACCTTC.

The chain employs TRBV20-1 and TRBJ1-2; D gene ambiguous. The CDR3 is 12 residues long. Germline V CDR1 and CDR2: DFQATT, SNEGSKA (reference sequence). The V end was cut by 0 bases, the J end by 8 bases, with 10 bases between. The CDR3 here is CSARDQDGGYTF. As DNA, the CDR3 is TGCAGTGCTAGAGATCAGGATGGGGGCTACACCTTC.

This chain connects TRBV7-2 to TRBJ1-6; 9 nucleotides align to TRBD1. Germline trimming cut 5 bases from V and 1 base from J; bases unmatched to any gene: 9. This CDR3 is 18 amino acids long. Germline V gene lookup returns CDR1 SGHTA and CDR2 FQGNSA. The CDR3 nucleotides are TGTGCCAGCAGCGCCCGACAGGGGGAGGGTTCCTATAATTCACCCCTCCACTTT. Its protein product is CASSARQGEGSYNSPLHF.

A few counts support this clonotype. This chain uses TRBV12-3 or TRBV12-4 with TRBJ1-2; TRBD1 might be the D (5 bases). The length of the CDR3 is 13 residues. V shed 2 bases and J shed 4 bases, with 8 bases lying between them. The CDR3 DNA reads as TGTGCCAGCAGTTTAAAGGGACTCTATGGCTACACCTTC. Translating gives CASSLKGLYGYTF.

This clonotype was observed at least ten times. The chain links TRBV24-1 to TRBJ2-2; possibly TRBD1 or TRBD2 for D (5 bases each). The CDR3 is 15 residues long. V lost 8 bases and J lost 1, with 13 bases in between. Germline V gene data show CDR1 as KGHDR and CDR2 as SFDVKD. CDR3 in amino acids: CATTVGTGNTGELFF. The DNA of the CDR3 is TGTGCCACCACCGTTGGGACGGGGAACACCGGGGAGCTGTTTTTT.

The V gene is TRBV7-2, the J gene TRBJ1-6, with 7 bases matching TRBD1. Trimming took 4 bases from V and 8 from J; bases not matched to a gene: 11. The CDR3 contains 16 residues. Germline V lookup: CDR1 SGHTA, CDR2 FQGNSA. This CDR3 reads CASSSIQGLVDSPLHF. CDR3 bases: TGTGCCAGCAGCTCAATACAGGGGCTCGTCGATTCACCCCTCCACTTT.

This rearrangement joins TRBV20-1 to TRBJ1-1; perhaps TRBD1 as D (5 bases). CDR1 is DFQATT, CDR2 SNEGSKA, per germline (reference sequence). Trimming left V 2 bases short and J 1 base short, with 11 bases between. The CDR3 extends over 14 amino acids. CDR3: CSARPTGENTEAFF. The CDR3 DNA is TGCAGTGCTAGACCCACAGGAGAGAACACTGAAGCTTTCTTT.

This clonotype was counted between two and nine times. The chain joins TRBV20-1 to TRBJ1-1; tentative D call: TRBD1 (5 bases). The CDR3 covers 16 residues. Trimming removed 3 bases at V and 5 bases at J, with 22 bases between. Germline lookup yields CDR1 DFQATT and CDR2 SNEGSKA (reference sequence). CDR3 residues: CSASPTMGVGRTEAFF. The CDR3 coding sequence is TGCAGTGCTAGTCCCACTATGGGGGTTGGACGGACTGAAGCTTTCTTT.

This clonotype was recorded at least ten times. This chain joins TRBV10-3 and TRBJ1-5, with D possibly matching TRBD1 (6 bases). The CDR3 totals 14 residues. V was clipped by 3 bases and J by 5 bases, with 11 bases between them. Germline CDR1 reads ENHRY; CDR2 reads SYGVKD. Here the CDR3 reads CAISDRDTDQPQHF. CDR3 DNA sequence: TGTGCCATCAGTGACCGGGACACAGATCAGCCCCAGCATTTT.

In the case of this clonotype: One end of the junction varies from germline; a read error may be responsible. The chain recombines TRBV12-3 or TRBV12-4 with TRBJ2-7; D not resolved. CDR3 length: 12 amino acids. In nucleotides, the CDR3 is TGTGGCAGCAGTCCAGCCCTCTACGAGCAGTACTTC. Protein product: CGSSPALYEQYF.

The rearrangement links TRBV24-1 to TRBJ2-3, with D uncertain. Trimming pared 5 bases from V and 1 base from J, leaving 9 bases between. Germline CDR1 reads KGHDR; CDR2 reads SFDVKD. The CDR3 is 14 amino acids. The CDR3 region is CATSADVGTDTQYF. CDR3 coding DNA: TGTGCCACCAGTGCGGACGTGGGCACAGATACGCAGTATTTT.

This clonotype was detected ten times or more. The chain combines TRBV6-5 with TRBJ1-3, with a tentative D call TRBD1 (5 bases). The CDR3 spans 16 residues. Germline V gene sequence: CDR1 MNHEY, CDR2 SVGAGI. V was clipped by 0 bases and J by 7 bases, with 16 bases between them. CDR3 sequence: CASSYSGPGTGNTIYF. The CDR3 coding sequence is TGTGCCAGCAGTTACTCGGGTCCAGGGACCGGTAACACCATATATTTT.

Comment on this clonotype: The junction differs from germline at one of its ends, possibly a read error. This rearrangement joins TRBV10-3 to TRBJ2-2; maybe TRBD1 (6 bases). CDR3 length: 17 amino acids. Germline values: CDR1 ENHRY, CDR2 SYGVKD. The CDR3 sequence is CAISEKVDSTNTEELFF. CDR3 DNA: TGTGCCATCAGTGAGAAAGTGGACAGTACGAACACCGAGGAGCTGTTTTTT.

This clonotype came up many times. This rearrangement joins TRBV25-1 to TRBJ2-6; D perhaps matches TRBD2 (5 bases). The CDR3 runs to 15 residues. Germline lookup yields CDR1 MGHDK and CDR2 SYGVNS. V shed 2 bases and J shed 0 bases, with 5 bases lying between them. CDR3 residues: CASSERGSGANVLTF. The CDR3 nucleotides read TGTGCCAGCAGTGAACGGGGCTCTGGGGCCAACGTCCTGACTTTC.

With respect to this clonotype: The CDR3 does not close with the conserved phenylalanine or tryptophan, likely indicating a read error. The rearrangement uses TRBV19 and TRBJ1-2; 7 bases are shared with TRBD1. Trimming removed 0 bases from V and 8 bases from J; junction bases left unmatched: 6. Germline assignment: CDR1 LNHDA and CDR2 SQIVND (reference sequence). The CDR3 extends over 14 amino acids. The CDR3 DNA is TGTGCCAGTAGTATAGATGGACAGGAGTGGGGCTACACCATC. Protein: CASSIDGQEWGYTI.

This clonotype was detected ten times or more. In DNA form, the CDR3 reads TGTGCCAGCAGCGTAGATCAGGGGGGCTCTTATTCACCCCTCCACTTT. Its protein product is CASSVDQGGSYSPLHF. V is TRBV9 and J is TRBJ1-6, with 7 bases fitting TRBD1. The junction had 8 bases not matched to a gene; V was cut back by 0 bases and J by 8 bases. Germline lookup yields CDR1 SGDLS and CDR2 YYNGEE. This CDR3 is built from 16 residues.